This T cell receptor (beta chain) was captured in a study of T cell repertoires in cytomegalovirus infection. The overall study: Both CMV infection and a matching HLA type were indicated by public TCR beta signatures. General observations from the study: Cumulative frequency of public TCR beta families picked out carriers of CMV plus the relevant HLA. The ex vivo response showed dominance by HLA-C-restricted CMV-specific TCR beta clonotypes.

One entry per CDR3 protein, called by TCRdb with MiXCR from the reads. The sample records around 450,000 distinct CDR3 sequences, 10% to 12% being singletons. In the case of this clonotype: Antigen: not known.

Germline CDR1 is LGHNA and CDR2 is YNFKEQ. Deletions cut 1 base from V and 0 bases from J, with 7 bases between. The CDR3 runs to 15 residues. Input material: PBMCs. This TCR derives from a human donor in good health (CMV status not recorded). Some clones in this sample may be carry-over from other donors' samples. The V and J genes are TRBV4-2 and TRBJ1-5; D might be TRBD1 (5 bases). CDR3 sequence: CASSQARDSNQPQHF. The DNA of the CDR3 is TGTGCCAGCAGCCAAGCCAGGGATAGCAATCAGCCCCAGCATTTT.